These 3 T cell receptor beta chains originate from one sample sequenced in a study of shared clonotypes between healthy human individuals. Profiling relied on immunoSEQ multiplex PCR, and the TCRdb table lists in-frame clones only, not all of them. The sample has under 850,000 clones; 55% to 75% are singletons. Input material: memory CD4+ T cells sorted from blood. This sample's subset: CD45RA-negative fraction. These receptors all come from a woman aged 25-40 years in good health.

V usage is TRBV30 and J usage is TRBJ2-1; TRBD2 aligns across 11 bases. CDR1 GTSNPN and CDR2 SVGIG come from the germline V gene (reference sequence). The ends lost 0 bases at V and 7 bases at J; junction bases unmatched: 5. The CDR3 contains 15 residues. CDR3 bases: TGTGCCTGGAGTGTATTCTTAGCGGGAGGGAATGAGCAGTTCTTC. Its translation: CAWSVFLAGGNEQFF.

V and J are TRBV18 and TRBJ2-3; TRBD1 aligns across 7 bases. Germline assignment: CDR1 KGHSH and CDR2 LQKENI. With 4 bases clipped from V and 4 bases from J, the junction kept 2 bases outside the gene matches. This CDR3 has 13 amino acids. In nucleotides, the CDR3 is TGTGCCAGCTCACTAACAGGGGCAGATACGCAGTATTTT. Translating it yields CASSLTGADTQYF.

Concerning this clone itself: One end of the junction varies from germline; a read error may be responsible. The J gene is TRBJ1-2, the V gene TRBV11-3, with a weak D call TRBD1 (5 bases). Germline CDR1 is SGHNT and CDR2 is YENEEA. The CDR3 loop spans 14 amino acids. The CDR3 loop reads CASSLEDNNYGYTF. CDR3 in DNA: TGTGCCAGCAGCCTAGAGGACAACAACTATGGCTACACCTTC.